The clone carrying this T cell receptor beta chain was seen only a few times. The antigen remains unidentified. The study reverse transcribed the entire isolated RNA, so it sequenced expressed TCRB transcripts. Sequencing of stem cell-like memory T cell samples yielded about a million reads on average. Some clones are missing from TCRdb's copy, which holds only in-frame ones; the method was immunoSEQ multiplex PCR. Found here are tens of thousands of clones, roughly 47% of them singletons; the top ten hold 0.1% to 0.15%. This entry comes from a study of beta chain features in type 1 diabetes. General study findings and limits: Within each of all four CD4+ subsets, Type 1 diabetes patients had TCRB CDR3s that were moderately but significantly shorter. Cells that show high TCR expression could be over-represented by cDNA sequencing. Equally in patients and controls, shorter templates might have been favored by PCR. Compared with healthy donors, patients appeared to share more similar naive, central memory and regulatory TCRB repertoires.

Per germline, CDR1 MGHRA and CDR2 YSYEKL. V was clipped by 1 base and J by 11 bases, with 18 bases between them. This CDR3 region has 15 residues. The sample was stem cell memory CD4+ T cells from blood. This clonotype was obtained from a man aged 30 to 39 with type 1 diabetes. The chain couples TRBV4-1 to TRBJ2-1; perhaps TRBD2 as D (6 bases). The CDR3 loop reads CASSQGVGLAVKQFF. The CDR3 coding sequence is TGCGCCAGCAGCCAAGGGGTCGGATTAGCGGTCAAGCAGTTCTTC.